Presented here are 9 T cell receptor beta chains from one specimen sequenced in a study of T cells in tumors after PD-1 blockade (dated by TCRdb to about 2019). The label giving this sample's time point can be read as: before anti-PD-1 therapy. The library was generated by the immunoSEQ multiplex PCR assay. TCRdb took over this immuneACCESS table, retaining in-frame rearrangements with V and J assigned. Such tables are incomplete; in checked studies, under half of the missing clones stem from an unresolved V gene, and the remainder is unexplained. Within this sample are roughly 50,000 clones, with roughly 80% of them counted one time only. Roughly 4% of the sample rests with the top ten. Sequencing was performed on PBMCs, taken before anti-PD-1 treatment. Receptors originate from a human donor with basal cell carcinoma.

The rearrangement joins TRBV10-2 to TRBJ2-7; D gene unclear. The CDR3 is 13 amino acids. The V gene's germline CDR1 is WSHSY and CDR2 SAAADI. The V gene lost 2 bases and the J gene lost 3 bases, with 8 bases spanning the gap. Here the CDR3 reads CASSEEPVYEQYF. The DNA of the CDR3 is TGCGCCAGCAGTGAGGAACCGGTCTACGAGCAGTACTTC.

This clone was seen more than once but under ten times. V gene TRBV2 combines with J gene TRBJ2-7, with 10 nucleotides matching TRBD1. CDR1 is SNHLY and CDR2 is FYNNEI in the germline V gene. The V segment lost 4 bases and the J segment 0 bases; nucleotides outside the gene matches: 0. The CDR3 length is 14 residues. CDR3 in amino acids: CASSGTGGSYEQYF. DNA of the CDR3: TGTGCCAGCAGTGGGACAGGGGGCTCCTACGAGCAGTACTTC.

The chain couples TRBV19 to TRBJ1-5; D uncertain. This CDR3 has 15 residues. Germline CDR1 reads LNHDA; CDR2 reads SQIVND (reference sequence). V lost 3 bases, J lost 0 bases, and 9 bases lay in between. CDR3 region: CASSIYASSNQPQHF. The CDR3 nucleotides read TGTGCCAGTAGTATTTACGCAAGTAGCAATCAGCCCCAGCATTTT.

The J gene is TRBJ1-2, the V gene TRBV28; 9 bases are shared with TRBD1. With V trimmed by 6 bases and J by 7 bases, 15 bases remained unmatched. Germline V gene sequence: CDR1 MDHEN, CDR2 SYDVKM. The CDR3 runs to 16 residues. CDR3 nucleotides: TGTGCCAGCAGATCCGGGACAGGGTCTTTTTTAGGTGGCTACACCTTC. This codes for CASRSGTGSFLGGYTF.

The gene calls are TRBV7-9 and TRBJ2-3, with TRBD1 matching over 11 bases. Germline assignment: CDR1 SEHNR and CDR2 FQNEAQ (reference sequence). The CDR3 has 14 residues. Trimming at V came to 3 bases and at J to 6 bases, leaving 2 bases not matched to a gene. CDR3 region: CASSLDRGLDTQYF. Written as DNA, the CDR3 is TGTGCCAGCAGCTTGGACAGGGGGCTCGATACGCAGTATTTT. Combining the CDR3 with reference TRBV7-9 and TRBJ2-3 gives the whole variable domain DTGVSQNPRHKITKRGQNVTFRCDPISEHNRLYWYRQTLGQGPEFLTYFQNEAQLEKSRLLSDRFSAERPKGSFSTLEIQRTEQGDSAMYLCASSLDRGLDTQYFGPGTRLTVL.

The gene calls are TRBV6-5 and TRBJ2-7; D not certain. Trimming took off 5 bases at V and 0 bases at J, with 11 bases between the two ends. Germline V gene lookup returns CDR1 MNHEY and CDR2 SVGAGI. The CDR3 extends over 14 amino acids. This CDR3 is CASSPIGASYEQYF. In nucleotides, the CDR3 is TGTGCCAGCAGTCCAATTGGAGCCTCCTACGAGCAGTACTTC.

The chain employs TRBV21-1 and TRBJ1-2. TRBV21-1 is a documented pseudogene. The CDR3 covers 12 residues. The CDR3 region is CASSKGGYGYTF. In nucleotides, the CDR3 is TGTGCCAGCAGCAAGGGAGGCTATGGCTACACCTTC.

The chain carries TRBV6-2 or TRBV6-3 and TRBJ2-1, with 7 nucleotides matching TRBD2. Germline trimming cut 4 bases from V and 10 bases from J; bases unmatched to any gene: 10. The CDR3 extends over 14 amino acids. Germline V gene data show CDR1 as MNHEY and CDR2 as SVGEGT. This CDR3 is CASSSSGGMREQFF. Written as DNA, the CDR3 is TGTGCCAGCAGTTCTAGCGGAGGGATGCGGGAGCAGTTCTTC.

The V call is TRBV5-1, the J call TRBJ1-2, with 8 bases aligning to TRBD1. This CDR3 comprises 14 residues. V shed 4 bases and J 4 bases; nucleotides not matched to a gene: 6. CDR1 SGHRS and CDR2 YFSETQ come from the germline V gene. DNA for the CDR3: TGCGCCAGCAGCGGGGGACAGGACGTCTATGGCTACACCTTC. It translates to CASSGGQDVYGYTF.